This T cell receptor beta chain was retrieved from a study of beta chain features in type 1 diabetes. As regards this clone: The antigen is not known.

Since all of the isolated RNA was reverse transcribed, expressed TCRB transcripts were what got sequenced. An average approximately 4 million reads came from naive, central memory and regulatory T cell samples. Sequencing was performed with immunoSEQ multiplex PCR; in TCRdb, only in-frame clones are kept and a portion is missing. Seen here are around 320,000 clones, around 13% observed once, and the top ten hold more than 6.5%. The CDR3 is 12 residues long. V was trimmed by 1 base and J by 7 bases, leaving 5 bases between them. Per germline, CDR1 SNHLY and CDR2 FYNNEI. Whole-study results and caveats: The study found moderately but significantly shorter TCRB CDR3s in all four CD4+ subsets of Type 1 diabetes patients. Patients' naive, central memory and Treg TCRB repertoires seemed closer to one another than those of healthy donors. The VDJ junctions of type 1 diabetes patients carried fewer insertions and more deletions.

The sample consisted of central memory CD4+ T cells from blood. The chain combines TRBV2 with TRBJ2-1; tentative D call: TRBD1 (5 bases). The receptor was derived from a man aged 25-45 years in good health. This chain's CDR3 is CASSEEGNEQFF. For the CDR3, the DNA is TGTGCCAGCAGTGAAGAGGGGAATGAGCAGTTCTTC.